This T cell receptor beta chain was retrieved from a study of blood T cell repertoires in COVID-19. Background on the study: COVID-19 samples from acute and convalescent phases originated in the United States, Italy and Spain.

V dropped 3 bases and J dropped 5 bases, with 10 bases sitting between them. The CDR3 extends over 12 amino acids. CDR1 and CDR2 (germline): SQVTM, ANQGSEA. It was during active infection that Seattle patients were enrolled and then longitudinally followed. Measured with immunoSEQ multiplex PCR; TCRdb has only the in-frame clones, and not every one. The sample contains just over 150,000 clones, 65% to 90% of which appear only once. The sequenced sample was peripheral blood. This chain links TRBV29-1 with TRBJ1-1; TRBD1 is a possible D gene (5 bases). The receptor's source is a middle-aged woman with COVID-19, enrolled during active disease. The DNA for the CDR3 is TGCAGCGTTGACCCCGGGGGAACTGAAGCTTTCTTT. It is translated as CSVDPGGTEAFF.